This T cell receptor beta chain was retrieved from a study of shared clonotypes between healthy human individuals. Sequencing used immunoSEQ multiplex PCR; TCRdb keeps in-frame clones, though not all of them. The sample yields 1,500,000 or so clones, about 96% seen once. Per the germline V gene, CDR1 is GTSNPN and CDR2 is SVGIG (reference sequence). This CDR3 contains 12 residues. V lost 8 bases and J 5 bases, leaving 15 bases between the germline ends. Sequencing used naive CD4+ T cells sorted from blood. Sample subset: CD45RA+ positively selected. This chain connects TRBV30 to TRBJ2-5, with D perhaps TRBD1 (5 bases). The sequence came from a man aged 25 to 45 in good health. CDR3 sequence: CAVGQGRETQYF. CDR3 coding DNA: TGTGCCGTTGGGCAGGGCCGTGAGACCCAGTACTTC. The entire variable domain, with the rest obtained from reference TRBV30 and TRBJ2-5, is as follows: SQTIHQWPATLVQPVGSPLSLECTVEGTSNPNLYWYRQAAGRGLQLLFYSVGIGQISSEVPQNLSASRPQDRQFILSSKKLLLSDSGFYLCAVGQGRETQYFGPGTRLLVL.